This T cell receptor beta chain is from a study of cytomegalovirus exposure and HLA in healthy donors. Findings of the study overall: The CMV antigen specificity of three CMV-associated chains was confirmed through in vitro analysis. Later analysis demonstrated an association between a missense DCLRE1C variant and TCR beta V- and J-gene trimming.

Germline loops: CDR1 SEHNR, CDR2 FQNEAQ (reference sequence). V lost 3 bases and J 0 bases, leaving 8 bases between the germline ends. The CDR3 is 14 amino acids. For this clone: What it binds is not known.

It was with 60 Vbeta and 13 Jbeta primers that the PCR ran. Produced via immunoSEQ multiplex PCR; TCRdb's table is partial and in-frame only. The sample lists about 200,000 clones, about 79% occurring once. The chain uses TRBV7-9 and TRBJ1-2, with a possible D match to TRBD1 (5 bases). This receptor was taken from a man younger than 30 in good health and CMV-seronegative. The sample taken for sequencing was PBMCs. Here the CDR3 reads CASSFETANYGYTF. In nucleotides, the CDR3 is TGTGCCAGCAGCTTCGAGACAGCTAACTATGGCTACACCTTC. Full variable domain (rest looked up from reference TRBV7-9 and TRBJ1-2): DTGVSQNPRHKITKRGQNVTFRCDPISEHNRLYWYRQTLGQGPEFLTYFQNEAQLEKSRLLSDRFSAERPKGSFSTLEIQRTEQGDSAMYLCASSFETANYGYTFGSGTRLTVV.